The 27 T cell receptor beta chains below come from one sample, sequenced in a study of blood T cell repertoires in COVID-19. Assay used: immunoSEQ multiplex PCR; TCRdb lists only in-frame clones, some missing. The data show 490,000 or so clones, roughly 90% seen once. The source material was PBMCs or T cells enriched from blood (not recorded which). The receptor source for this set is a woman aged 40-49 years who had recovered from COVID-19.

The chain links TRBV19 to TRBJ2-2; tentatively, D is TRBD2 (6 bases). Per germline, CDR1 LNHDA and CDR2 SQIVND (reference sequence). Trimming took 10 bases from V and 4 from J, leaving 25 bases between them. This CDR3 spans 17 amino acids. The CDR3 DNA sequence: TGTGCCACCTTAGCTCGTCGACGGGAGCATAGCACCGGGGAGCTGTTTTTT. This translates into CATLARRREHSTGELFF.

The rearrangement links TRBV19 to TRBJ1-5; 8 bases line up with TRBD1. The germline V gene has CDR1 LNHDA and CDR2 SQIVND (reference sequence). The ends lost 5 bases at V and 4 bases at J; junction bases unmatched: 10. The CDR3 is 16 amino acids. CDR3 DNA: TGTGCCAGTAGTGATCTACCGGGACAGGTAAATCAGCCCCAGCATTTT. The encoded protein is CASSDLPGQVNQPQHF.

This clone was seen a handful of times. This chain links TRBV24-1 with TRBJ2-1, with 7 bases fitting TRBD2. The CDR3 runs to 16 residues. V was clipped by 0 bases and J by 3 bases; unmatched bases: 4. Germline V lookup: CDR1 KGHDR, CDR2 SFDVKD. The CDR3 sequence is CATSDLGAGNYNEQFF. The CDR3, as DNA: TGTGCCACCAGTGATTTGGGAGCGGGGAACTACAATGAGCAGTTCTTC.

The chain joins TRBV6-2 or TRBV6-3 to TRBJ1-2; no reliable D call. This CDR3 region has 12 residues. V was cut by 2 bases and J by 13 bases, with 14 bases left in between. Germline V gene data show CDR1 as MNHEY and CDR2 as SVGEGT. CDR3 nucleotide sequence: TGTGCCAGCAGTTACGGTGACAAGAGCCGCACCTTC. Translating gives CASSYGDKSRTF.

V usage is TRBV19 and J usage is TRBJ2-2, with 9 bases fitting TRBD1. The CDR3 totals 14 residues. J was trimmed by 5 bases and V by 5 bases; bases with no gene match: 3. Germline V gene data show CDR1 as LNHDA and CDR2 as SQIVND (reference sequence). The DNA for the CDR3 is TGTGCCAGTAGTTGGACAGGGGATACCGGGGAGCTGTTTTTT. It is translated as CASSWTGDTGELFF.

V gene TRBV19 combines with J gene TRBJ1-1; 7 nucleotides agree with TRBD1. The CDR3 runs 13 residues. The junction had 3 bases not matched to a gene; V was cut back by 0 bases and J by 8 bases. Germline V gives CDR1 LNHDA, CDR2 SQIVND (reference sequence). The CDR3: CASSIERGREAFF. DNA of the CDR3: TGTGCCAGTAGTATAGAAAGGGGGCGCGAAGCTTTCTTT. The whole variable domain, remainder taken from reference TRBV19 and TRBJ1-1, is DGGITQSPKYLFRKEGQNVTLSCEQNLNHDAMYWYRQDPGQGLRLIYYSQIVNDFQKGDIAEGYSVSREKKESFPLTVTSAQKNPTAFYLCASSIERGREAFFGQGTRLTVV.

The chain joins TRBV7-2 to TRBJ2-1, with TRBD2 identical over 9 bases. Germline V gene lookup returns CDR1 SGHTA and CDR2 FQGNSA. V shed 6 bases and J 9 bases; nucleotides not matched to a gene: 6. The CDR3 covers 13 residues. DNA for the CDR3: TGTGCCAGCAGTCTAGCGGGGACGGGTGAGCAGTTCTTC. Amino acid sequence: CASSLAGTGEQFF. The full variable domain, completed using reference TRBV7-2 and TRBJ2-1, is GAGVSQSPSNKVTEKGKDVELRCDPISGHTALYWYRQSLGQGLEFLIYFQGNSAPDKSGLPSDRFSAERTGGSVSTLTIQRTQQEDSAVYLCASSLAGTGEQFFGPGTRLTVL.

Worth noting for this clone: The sample holds other DNA sequences that translate to the same CDR3. This rearrangement joins TRBV6-5 to TRBJ1-1, with TRBD1 identical over 8 bases. V shed 4 bases and J 2 bases; nucleotides not matched to a gene: 3. The CDR3 contains 14 residues. CDR1 and CDR2 from the germline V gene are MNHEY and SVGAGI. This CDR3 reads CASSSRGLNTEAFF. The CDR3 nucleotides read TGTGCCAGCAGTTCCAGGGGGCTAAACACTGAAGCTTTCTTT.

This clone has just a few counts. V usage is TRBV5-5 and J usage is TRBJ1-1; D call uncertain. From germline, CDR1 is SGHKS and CDR2 YYEKEE (reference sequence). Trimming took off 3 bases at V and 0 bases at J, with 9 bases between the two ends. CDR3 length: 14 amino acids. For the CDR3, the DNA is TGTGCCAGCAGCTCAGTTGAGGTGAACACTGAAGCTTTCTTT. Protein sequence: CASSSVEVNTEAFF.

This chain links TRBV29-1 with TRBJ1-3; D possibly corresponds to TRBD1 (5 bases). Trimming removed 6 bases from V and 3 bases from J, with 12 bases in between. Germline values: CDR1 SQVTM, CDR2 ANQGSEA. CDR3 length: 13 residues. CDR3 amino acids: CSVNSDSGNTIYF. CDR3 DNA sequence: TGCAGCGTCAACTCCGACAGTGGAAACACCATATATTTT.

The rearrangement links TRBV10-3 to TRBJ1-4, with TRBD1 matching 8 bases. The length of the CDR3 is 16 residues. J was trimmed by 0 bases and V by 10 bases; bases with no gene match: 10. Germline-derived CDR1 and CDR2 are ENHRY and SYGVKD. CDR3 coding DNA: TGTGCCACACGACAGGGGTCAATCGCAACTAATGAAAAACTGTTTTTT. Its protein is CATRQGSIATNEKLFF.

The chain is built from TRBV11-3 and TRBJ1-2, with a weak D call TRBD1 (5 bases). The V and J ends lost 5 bases and 0 bases respectively, with 10 bases between them. This CDR3 is built from 14 residues. CDR1 and CDR2 (germline): SGHNT, YENEEA. The CDR3 DNA reads TGTGCCAGCAGCGGACACAGAACTAACTATGGCTACACCTTC. Its translation: CASSGHRTNYGYTF.

The V and J genes are TRBV28 and TRBJ2-5, with TRBD2 matching 9 bases. Germline CDR1 is MDHEN and CDR2 is SYDVKM. The V gene end was trimmed by 3 bases and the J gene end by 2 bases; junction bases not matched to a gene: 4. The CDR3 runs to 15 residues. The CDR3 region has the DNA TGTGCCAGCAGTTTCGGGACTAGCAATCAAGAGACCCAGTACTTC. Translating gives CASSFGTSNQETQYF.

V is TRBV19 and J is TRBJ2-2; D may be TRBD2 (5 bases). CDR3 length equals 14 residues. Deletions cut 7 bases from V and 3 bases from J, with 12 bases between. Germline V gene lookup returns CDR1 LNHDA and CDR2 SQIVND (reference sequence). The CDR3 nucleotides are TGTGCCAGTAATGGTGGGAGCGACACCGGGGAGCTGTTTTTT. Translated, it gives CASNGGSDTGELFF.

The gene calls are TRBV27 and TRBJ2-7; 8 nucleotides agree with TRBD1. The trim removed 2 bases at V and 2 bases at J, leaving 17 bases unmatched. This CDR3 has 19 residues. Germline CDR1 MNHEY, CDR2 SMNVEV (reference sequence). The CDR3 DNA is TGTGCCAGCAGTTTAAGGGTCCCGAGACAGGGGCTCTACCCCTACGAGCAGTACTTC. This encodes CASSLRVPRQGLYPYEQYF.

This chain links TRBV15 with TRBJ1-1; D is perhaps TRBD1 (6 bases). The V and J ends lost 0 bases and 0 bases respectively, with 11 bases between them. The CDR3 length is 16 residues. CDR1 is LNHNV, CDR2 YYDKDF, per germline (reference sequence). CDR3 protein: CATSRDLGHMNTEAFF. CDR3 in DNA: TGTGCCACCAGCAGAGATTTGGGACACATGAACACTGAAGCTTTCTTT.

This chain joins TRBV12-3 or TRBV12-4 and TRBJ1-2; D unresolved. The V end was cut by 11 bases, the J end by 5 bases, with 18 bases between. CDR3 length: 13 residues. CDR3 in DNA: TGTGCCGGAGGAATCCGAGGGAGTTATGGCTACACCTTC. Its translation: CAGGIRGSYGYTF.

The V call is TRBV10-2, the J call TRBJ2-5; D is unresolved. Germline CDR1 is WSHSY and CDR2 is SAAADI. The CDR3 has 12 residues. Deletions cut 8 bases from V and 5 bases from J, with 12 bases between. CDR3 sequence (DNA): TGCGCCAGCGGTCCGGGTTCGGAGACCCAGTACTTC. It yields the protein CASGPGSETQYF.

The chain joins TRBV7-6 to TRBJ1-3, with D perhaps matching TRBD1 (5 bases). The germline V gene has CDR1 SGHVS and CDR2 FNYEAQ. CDR3 size: 13 residues. Deletions cut 5 bases from V and 5 bases from J, with 10 bases between. The CDR3 coding sequence is TGTGCCAGCAGCCCCGGGGGTAGAAACACCATATATTTT. This sequence encodes CASSPGGRNTIYF.

This clone was counted only a few times. The chain carries TRBV7-2 and TRBJ2-2; 10 bases map to TRBD2. CDR1 and CDR2 (germline): SGHTA, FQGNSA. The ends lost 6 bases at V and 3 bases at J; junction bases unmatched: 7. The CDR3 runs to 16 residues. CDR3 protein: CASRYTSGMDTGELFF. CDR3 sequence (DNA): TGTGCCAGCAGATACACTAGCGGGATGGACACCGGGGAGCTGTTTTTT.

The chain couples TRBV18 to TRBJ1-2, with D possibly being TRBD1 (5 bases). Trimming pared 3 bases from V and 8 bases from J, leaving 13 bases between. The CDR3 spans 13 residues. The germline gives CDR1 KGHSH, CDR2 LQKENI. The CDR3 bases are TGTGCCAGCTCACCGACAGCCTTTGAGGGCTACACCTTC. Translated, it gives CASSPTAFEGYTF.

The chain carries TRBV19 and TRBJ1-5, with no clear D. The CDR3 length is 15 residues. Germline CDR1 reads LNHDA; CDR2 reads SQIVND (reference sequence). Between the trimmed V and J ends, which lost 5 bases and 0 bases, there was a span of 11 bases. The CDR3 region has the DNA TGTGCCAGTAGTTACAAAGGAGATAGCAATCAGCCCCAGCATTTT. It is translated as CASSYKGDSNQPQHF.

V usage is TRBV5-1 and J usage is TRBJ2-7, with 16 bases matching TRBD2. V gave up 0 bases and J gave up 3 bases; unmatched junction bases: 9. The CDR3 loop spans 19 amino acids. The germline CDR1 and CDR2 sequences are SGHRS and YFSETQ. The CDR3 bases are TGCGCCAGCAGCTTGGCCGGGACTAGCGGGAGGGCCGTGGGCTACGAGCAGTACTTC. It codes for CASSLAGTSGRAVGYEQYF.

The chain links TRBV14 to TRBJ2-7; D is perhaps TRBD2 (6 bases). The germline V gene has CDR1 SGHDN and CDR2 FVKESK. With 5 bases removed from V and 4 bases from J, the gap between germline ends came to 27 bases. This CDR3 is built from 18 residues. The CDR3 nucleotides read TGTGCCAGCAGCTACATATCTTGGGGGGACCACCGACCATACGAGCAGTACTTC. It yields the protein CASSYISWGDHRPYEQYF.

Comment on this clone: The same CDR3 arises from other DNA sequences in this sample as well. This chain uses TRBV12-3 or TRBV12-4 with TRBJ1-2; D not resolved. The CDR3 totals 13 residues. The V gene lost 4 bases and the J gene lost 3 bases, with 9 bases spanning the gap. CDR3 coding DNA: TGTGCCAGCAGTTCCTCCGGGTACTATGGCTACACCTTC. This encodes CASSSSGYYGYTF.

The chain joins TRBV29-1 to TRBJ1-1; TRBD1 matches 7 bases. Germline CDR1 and CDR2: SQVTM and ANQGSEA. This CDR3 contains 13 residues. V lost 2 bases and J lost 8; bases outside the gene matches: 8. The chain's CDR3 is CSVETPLTGEAFF. CDR3 coding DNA: TGCAGCGTTGAAACCCCTTTGACAGGGGAAGCTTTCTTT.

The V call is TRBV6-5, the J call TRBJ1-2; 7 positions match TRBD1. Germline V gene data show CDR1 as MNHEY and CDR2 as SVGAGI. V gave up 8 bases and J gave up 5 bases; unmatched junction bases: 5. CDR3 length: 12 residues. CDR3 region: CASRAQGYGYTF. The CDR3 region has the DNA TGTGCCAGCCGCGCACAGGGGTATGGCTACACCTTC.